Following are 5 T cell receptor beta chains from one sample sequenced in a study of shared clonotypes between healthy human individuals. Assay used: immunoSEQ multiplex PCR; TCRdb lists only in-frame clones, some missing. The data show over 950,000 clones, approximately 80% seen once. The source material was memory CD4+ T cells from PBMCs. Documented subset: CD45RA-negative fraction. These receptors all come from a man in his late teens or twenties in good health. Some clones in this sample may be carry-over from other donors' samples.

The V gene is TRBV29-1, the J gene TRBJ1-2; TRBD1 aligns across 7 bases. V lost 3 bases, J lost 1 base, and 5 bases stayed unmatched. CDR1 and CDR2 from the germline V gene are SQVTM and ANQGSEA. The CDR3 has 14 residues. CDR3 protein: CSVEARGVNYGYTF. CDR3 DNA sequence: TGCAGCGTTGAGGCCAGGGGGGTTAACTATGGCTACACCTTC.

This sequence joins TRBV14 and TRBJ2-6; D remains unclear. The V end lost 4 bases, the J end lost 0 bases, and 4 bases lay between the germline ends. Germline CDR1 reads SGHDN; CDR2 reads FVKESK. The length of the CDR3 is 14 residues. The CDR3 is CASSPISGANVLTF. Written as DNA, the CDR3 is TGTGCCAGCAGCCCCATCTCTGGGGCCAACGTCCTGACTTTC.

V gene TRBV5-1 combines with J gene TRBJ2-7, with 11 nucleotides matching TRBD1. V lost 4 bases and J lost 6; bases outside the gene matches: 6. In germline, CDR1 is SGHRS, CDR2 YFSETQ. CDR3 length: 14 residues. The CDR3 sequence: CASSATGTGGEQYF. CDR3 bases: TGCGCCAGCAGCGCTACCGGGACAGGGGGCGAGCAGTACTTC.

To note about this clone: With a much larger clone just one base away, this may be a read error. In DNA form, the CDR3 reads TGTGCCTGGAGTAGCGGGGTGGGAGATCAGCCCCAGCATTTT. Translating gives CAWSSGVGDQPQHF. The chain has TRBV30 and TRBJ1-5; D remains ambiguous. The length of the CDR3 is 14 residues. Germline V gives CDR1 GTSNPN, CDR2 SVGIG (reference sequence). Trimming shortened V by 2 bases and J by 5 bases, and 13 bases separated the two germline ends. Using reference TRBV30 and TRBJ1-5 for the parts outside the CDR3, the full variable domain is SQTIHQWPATLVQPVGSPLSLECTVEGTSNPNLYWYRQAAGRGLQLLFYSVGIGQISSEVPQNLSASRPQDRQFILSSKKLLLSDSGFYLCAWSSGVGDQPQHFGDGTRLSIL.

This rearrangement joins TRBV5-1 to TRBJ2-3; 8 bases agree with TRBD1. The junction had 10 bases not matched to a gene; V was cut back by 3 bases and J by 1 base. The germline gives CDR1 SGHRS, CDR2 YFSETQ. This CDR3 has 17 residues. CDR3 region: CASSSGPTGAGTDTQYF. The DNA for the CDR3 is TGCGCCAGCAGCTCGGGCCCGACAGGGGCTGGCACAGATACGCAGTATTTT.